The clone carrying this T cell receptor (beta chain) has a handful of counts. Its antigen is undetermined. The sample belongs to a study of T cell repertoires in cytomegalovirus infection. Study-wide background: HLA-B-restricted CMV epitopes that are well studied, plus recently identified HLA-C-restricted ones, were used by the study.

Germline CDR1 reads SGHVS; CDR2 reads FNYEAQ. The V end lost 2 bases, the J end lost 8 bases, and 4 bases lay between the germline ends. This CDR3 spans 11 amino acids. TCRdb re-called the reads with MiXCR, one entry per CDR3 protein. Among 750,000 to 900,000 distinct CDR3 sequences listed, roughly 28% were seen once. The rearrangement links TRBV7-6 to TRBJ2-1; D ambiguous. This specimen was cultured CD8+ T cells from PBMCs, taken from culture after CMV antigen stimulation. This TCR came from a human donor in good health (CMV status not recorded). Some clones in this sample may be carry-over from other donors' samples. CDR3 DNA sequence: TGTGCCAGCAGCTTAACCCATGAGCAGTTCTTC. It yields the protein CASSLTHEQFF. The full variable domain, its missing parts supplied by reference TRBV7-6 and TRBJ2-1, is GAGVSQSPRYKVTKRGQDVALRCDPISGHVSLYWYRQALGQGPEFLTYFNYEAQQDKSGLPNDRFSAERPEGSISTLTIQRTEQRDSAMYRCASSLTHEQFFGPGTRLTVL.